These 7 T cell receptor beta chains came from one sample sequenced in a study of shared clonotypes between healthy human individuals. Repertoires were generated with immunoSEQ multiplex PCR, while TCRdb's copy carries only in-frame clones and drops some. The table has about 330,000 clones, roughly 91% seen once. The specimen sequenced was memory CD8+ T cells sorted from blood. Subset described: CD45RO+ cells pooled with CCR7-negative TemRA cells. The source is a man younger than 35 in good health.

The chain links TRBV6-5 to TRBJ1-2; the D gene is possibly TRBD1 (6 bases). The CDR3 length is 15 residues. V lost 0 bases and J lost 8, with 16 bases in between. In germline, CDR1 is MNHEY, CDR2 SVGAGI. The CDR3 spells CASSYSYGTPDGYTF. Here the CDR3 DNA reads TGTGCCAGCAGTTACTCGTATGGGACACCGGACGGCTACACCTTC.

The chain recombines TRBV9 with TRBJ2-5, with no clear D. Germline CDR1 and CDR2: SGDLS and YYNGEE. Trimming removed 1 base at V and 4 bases at J, with 8 bases between. This CDR3 has 13 residues. The CDR3 loop is CASSVIWGETQYF. CDR3 in DNA: TGTGCCAGCAGCGTAATCTGGGGAGAGACCCAGTACTTC.

Concerning this clone: Other DNA sequences in this sample translate to the same CDR3. The chain is built from TRBV5-4 and TRBJ1-3, with D possibly TRBD1 on 5 matching bases. Germline V gene data show CDR1 as SGHNT and CDR2 as YYREEE (reference sequence). The V end lost 4 bases, the J end lost 0 bases, and 8 bases lay between the germline ends. The CDR3 sequence is 14 residues long. CDR3 coding DNA: TGTGCCAGCAGCCCTACAGGCTCTGGAAACACCATATATTTT. Translation gives CASSPTGSGNTIYF.

J is TRBJ2-2 and V is TRBV11-1; D unresolved. This CDR3 region has 15 residues. The V gene's germline CDR1 is SGHAT and CDR2 FQDESV (reference sequence). The V end lost 2 bases, the J end lost 4 bases, and 11 bases lay between the germline ends. The CDR3 loop reads CASSLKAEVTGELFF. CDR3 DNA: TGTGCCAGCAGCTTAAAGGCTGAAGTCACCGGGGAGCTGTTTTTT.

This clone was observed once. This chain joins TRBV11-2 and TRBJ2-3, with 11 bases lining up with TRBD2. There are 16 residues in the CDR3. The germline V gene has CDR1 SGHAT and CDR2 FQNNGV. The V gene end was trimmed by 5 bases and the J gene end by 3 bases; junction bases not matched to a gene: 7. The CDR3 DNA reads as TGTGCCAGCAGCCGCCTAGCGGGGGGAGGGACAGATACGCAGTATTTT. This sequence encodes CASSRLAGGGTDTQYF.

CDR3 loop: CASSLAPSGRDNEQFF. The CDR3 region has the DNA TGTGCCAGCAGCTTAGCGCCTAGCGGAAGGGACAATGAGCAGTTCTTC. This chain uses TRBV7-9 with TRBJ2-1; TRBD2 matches at 7 bases. CDR1 is SEHNR and CDR2 is FQNEAQ in the germline V gene (reference sequence). V was pared by 0 bases and J by 5 bases, with 7 bases of the junction left unmatched. The CDR3 extends over 16 amino acids.

J is TRBJ2-7 and V is TRBV7-9, with 11 positions matching TRBD2. CDR3 length: 17 amino acids. Germline-derived CDR1 and CDR2 are SEHNR and FQNEAQ (reference sequence). V shed 1 base and J 3 bases; nucleotides not matched to a gene: 8. CDR3 protein: CASSLGAGTSGFYEQYF. In nucleotides, the CDR3 is TGTGCCAGCAGCTTAGGAGCCGGGACTAGCGGTTTCTACGAGCAGTACTTC.